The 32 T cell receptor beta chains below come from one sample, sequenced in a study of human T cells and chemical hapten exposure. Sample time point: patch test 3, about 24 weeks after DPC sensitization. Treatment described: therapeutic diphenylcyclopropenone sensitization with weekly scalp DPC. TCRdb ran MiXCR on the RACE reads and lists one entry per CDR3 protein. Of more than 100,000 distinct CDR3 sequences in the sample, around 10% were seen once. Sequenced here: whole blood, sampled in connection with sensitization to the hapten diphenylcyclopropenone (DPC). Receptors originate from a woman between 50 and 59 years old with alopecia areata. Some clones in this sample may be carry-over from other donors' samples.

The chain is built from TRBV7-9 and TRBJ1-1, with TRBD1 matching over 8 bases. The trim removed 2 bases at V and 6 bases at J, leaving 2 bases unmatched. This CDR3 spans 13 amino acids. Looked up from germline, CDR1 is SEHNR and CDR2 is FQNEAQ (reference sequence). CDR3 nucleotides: TGTGCCAGCAGCTTAACAGGGGGGCCTGAAGCTTTCTTT. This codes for CASSLTGGPEAFF.

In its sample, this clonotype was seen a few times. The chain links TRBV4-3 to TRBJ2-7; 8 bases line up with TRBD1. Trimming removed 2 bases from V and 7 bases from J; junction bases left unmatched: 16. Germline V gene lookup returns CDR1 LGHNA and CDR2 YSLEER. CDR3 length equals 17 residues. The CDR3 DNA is TGCGCCAGCAGCCAAACCTGGGGACAGGTTGGGTTCCGGGAGCAGTACTTC. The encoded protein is CASSQTWGQVGFREQYF.

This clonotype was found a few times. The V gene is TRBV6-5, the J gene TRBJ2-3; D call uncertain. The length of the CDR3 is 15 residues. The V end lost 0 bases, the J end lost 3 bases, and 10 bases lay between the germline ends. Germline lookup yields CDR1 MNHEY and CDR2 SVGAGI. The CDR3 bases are TGTGCCAGCAGTTACTCGGCCACCTCAACAGATACGCAGTATTTT. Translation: CASSYSATSTDTQYF.

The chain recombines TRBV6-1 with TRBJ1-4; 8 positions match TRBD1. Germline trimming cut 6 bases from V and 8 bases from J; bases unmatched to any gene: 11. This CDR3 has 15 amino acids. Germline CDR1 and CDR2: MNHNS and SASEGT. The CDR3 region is CASRDLQGADEKLFF. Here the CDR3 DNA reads TGTGCCAGCAGGGACCTTCAGGGGGCGGACGAAAAACTGTTTTTT.

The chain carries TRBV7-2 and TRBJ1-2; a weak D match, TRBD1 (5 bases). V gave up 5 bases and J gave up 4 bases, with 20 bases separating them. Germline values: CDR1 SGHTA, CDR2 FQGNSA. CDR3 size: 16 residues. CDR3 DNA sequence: TGTGCCAGCAGCAGTTCCGGGAGCGGGGCCGCCTATGGCTACACCTTC. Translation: CASSSSGSGAAYGYTF.

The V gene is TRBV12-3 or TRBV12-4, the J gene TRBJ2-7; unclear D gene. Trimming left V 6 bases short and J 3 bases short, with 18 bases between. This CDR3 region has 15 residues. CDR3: CASSPRRAPLYEQYF. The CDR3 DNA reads TGTGCCAGCAGCCCTCGACGGGCCCCCCTCTACGAGCAGTACTTC.

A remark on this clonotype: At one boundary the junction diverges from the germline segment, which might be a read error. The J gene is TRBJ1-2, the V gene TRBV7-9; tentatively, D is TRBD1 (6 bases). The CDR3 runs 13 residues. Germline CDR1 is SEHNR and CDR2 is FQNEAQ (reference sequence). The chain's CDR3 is CASSSSGAPGYNF. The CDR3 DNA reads TGTGCCAGCAGCTCCTCAGGGGCTCCTGGCTACAACTTC.

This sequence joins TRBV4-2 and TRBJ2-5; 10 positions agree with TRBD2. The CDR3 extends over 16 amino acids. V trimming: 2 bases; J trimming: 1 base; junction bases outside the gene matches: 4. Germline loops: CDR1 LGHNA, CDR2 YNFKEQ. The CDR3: CASSQLASGGQETQYF. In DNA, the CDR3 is TGTGCCAGCAGCCAACTCGCTAGCGGGGGCCAAGAGACCCAGTACTTC.

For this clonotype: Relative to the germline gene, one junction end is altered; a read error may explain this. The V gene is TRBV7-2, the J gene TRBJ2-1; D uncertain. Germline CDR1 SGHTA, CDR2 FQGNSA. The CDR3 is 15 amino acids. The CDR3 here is CVSSPARFRYNEQFF. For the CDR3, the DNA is TGTGTCAGCAGCCCAGCCCGTTTTCGTTACAATGAGCAGTTCTTC.

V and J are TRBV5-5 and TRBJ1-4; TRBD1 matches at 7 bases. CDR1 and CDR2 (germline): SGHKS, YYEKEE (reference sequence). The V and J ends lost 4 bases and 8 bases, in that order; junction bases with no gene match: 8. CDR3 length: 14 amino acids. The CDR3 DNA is TGTGCCAGCAGCGGTAGGGGGCGGGAGGAAAAACTGTTTTTT. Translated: CASSGRGREEKLFF.

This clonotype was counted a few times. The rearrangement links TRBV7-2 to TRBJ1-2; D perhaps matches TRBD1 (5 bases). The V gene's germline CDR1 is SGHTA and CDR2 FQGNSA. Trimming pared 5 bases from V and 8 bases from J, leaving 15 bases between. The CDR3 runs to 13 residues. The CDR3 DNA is TGTGCCAGCAGCCCTGGGGCTGCTTCGGGCTACACCTTC. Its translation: CASSPGAASGYTF.

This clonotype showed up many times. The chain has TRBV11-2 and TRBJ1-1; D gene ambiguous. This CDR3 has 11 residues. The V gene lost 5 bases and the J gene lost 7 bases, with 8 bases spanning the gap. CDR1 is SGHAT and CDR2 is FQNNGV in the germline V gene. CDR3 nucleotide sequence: TGTGCCAGCAGCATCGGAGTTGAAGCTTTCTTT. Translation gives CASSIGVEAFF.

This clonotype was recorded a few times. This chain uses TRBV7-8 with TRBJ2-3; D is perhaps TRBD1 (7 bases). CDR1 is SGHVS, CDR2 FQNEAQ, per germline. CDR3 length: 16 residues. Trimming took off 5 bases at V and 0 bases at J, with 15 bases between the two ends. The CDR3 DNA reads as TGTGCCAGCAGCGGGGGGACAGAGCCCAGCACAGATACGCAGTATTTT. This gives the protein CASSGGTEPSTDTQYF.

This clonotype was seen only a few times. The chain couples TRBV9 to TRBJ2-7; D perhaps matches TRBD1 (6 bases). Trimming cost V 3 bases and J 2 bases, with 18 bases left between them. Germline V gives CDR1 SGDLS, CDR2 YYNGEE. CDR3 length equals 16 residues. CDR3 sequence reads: CASSANSRTATYEQYF. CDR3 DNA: TGTGCCAGCAGCGCCAATTCGCGGACAGCTACCTACGAGCAGTACTTC.

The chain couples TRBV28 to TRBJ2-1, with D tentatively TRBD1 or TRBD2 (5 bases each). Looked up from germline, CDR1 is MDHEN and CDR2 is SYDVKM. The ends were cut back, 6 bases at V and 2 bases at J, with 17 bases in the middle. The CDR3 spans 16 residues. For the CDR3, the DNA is TGTGCCAGCAGCCGAGAAGGGAGCAGGGCCTACAATGAGCAGTTCTTC. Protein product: CASSREGSRAYNEQFF.

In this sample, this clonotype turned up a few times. CDR3 in amino acids: CASSLDRRTGGYYGYTF. CDR3 DNA: TGTGCCAGCAGCTTAGACCGGAGGACAGGGGGATACTATGGCTACACCTTC. The J gene is TRBJ1-2, the V gene TRBV7-2; 10 nucleotides align to TRBD1. V was pared by 1 base and J by 3 bases, with 8 bases of the junction left unmatched. The CDR3 loop spans 17 amino acids. In germline, CDR1 is SGHTA, CDR2 FQGNSA.

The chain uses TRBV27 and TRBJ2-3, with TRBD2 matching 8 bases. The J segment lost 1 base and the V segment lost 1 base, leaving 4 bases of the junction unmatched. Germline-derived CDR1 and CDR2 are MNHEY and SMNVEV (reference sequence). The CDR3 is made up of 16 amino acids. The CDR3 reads CASSLYSGGGTDTQYF. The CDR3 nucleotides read TGTGCCAGCAGTTTATACTCGGGGGGGGGCACAGATACGCAGTATTTT.

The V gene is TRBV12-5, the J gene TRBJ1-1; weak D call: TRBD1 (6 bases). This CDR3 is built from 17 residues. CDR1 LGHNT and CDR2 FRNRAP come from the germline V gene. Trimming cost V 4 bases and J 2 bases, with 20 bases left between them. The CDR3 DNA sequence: TGTGCTAGTGGTTCCCGACAGGCTCCGTACTCAAACACTGAAGCTTTCTTT. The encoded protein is CASGSRQAPYSNTEAFF.

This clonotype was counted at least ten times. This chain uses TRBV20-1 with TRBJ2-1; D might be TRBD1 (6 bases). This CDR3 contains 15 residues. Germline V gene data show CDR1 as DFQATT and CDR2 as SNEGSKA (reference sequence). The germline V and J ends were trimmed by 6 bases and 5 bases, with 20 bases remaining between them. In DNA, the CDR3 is TGCAGTGCCCCGTATGTGAGAACAGGGAACAATGAGCAGTTCTTC. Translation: CSAPYVRTGNNEQFF.

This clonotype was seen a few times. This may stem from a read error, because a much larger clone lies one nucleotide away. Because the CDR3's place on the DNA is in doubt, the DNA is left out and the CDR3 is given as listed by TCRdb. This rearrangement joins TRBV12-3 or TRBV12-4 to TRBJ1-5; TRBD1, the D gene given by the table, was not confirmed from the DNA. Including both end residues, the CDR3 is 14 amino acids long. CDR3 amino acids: CASSFGQGNQPQNF.

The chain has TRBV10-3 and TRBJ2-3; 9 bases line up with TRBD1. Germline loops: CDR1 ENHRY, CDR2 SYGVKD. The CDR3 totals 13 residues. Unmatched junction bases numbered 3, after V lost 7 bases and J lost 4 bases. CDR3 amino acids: CAIKGQGSDTQYF. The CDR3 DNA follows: TGTGCCATCAAGGGACAGGGATCAGATACGCAGTATTTT.

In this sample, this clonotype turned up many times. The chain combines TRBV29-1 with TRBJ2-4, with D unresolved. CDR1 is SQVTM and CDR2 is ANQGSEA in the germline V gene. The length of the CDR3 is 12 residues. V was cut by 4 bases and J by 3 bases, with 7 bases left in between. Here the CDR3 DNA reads TGCAGCGTTGGGTTCGGCAAAAACATTCAGTACTTC. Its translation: CSVGFGKNIQYF.

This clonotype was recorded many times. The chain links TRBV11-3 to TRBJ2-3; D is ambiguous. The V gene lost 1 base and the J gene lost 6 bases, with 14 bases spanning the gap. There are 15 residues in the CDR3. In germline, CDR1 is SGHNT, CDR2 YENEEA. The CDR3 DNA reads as TGTGCCAGCAGCTTAGTCGGCTCCGAAGCGGATACGCAGTATTTT. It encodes CASSLVGSEADTQYF.

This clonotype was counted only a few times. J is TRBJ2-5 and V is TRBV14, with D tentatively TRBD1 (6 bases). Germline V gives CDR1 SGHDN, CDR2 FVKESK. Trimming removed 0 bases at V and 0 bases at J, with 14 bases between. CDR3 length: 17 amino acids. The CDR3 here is CASSQDLNRDYQETQYF. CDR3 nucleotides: TGTGCCAGCAGCCAAGATCTCAACAGGGATTACCAAGAGACCCAGTACTTC.

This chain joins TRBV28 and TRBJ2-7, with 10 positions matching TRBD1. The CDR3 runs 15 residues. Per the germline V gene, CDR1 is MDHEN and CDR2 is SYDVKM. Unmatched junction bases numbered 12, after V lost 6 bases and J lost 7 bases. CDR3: CASRGTGTGVEEQYF. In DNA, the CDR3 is TGTGCCAGCAGAGGCACCGGGACAGGGGTGGAAGAGCAGTACTTC.

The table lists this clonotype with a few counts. The CDR3 loop reads CATGRQYTDTQYF. As DNA, the CDR3 is TGTGCCACCGGTCGTCAGTACACAGATACGCAGTATTTT. V is TRBV24-1 and J is TRBJ2-3; no definite D call. The V gene lost 9 bases and the J gene lost 2 bases, with 11 bases spanning the gap. Germline V gives CDR1 KGHDR, CDR2 SFDVKD. The CDR3 sequence is 13 residues long.

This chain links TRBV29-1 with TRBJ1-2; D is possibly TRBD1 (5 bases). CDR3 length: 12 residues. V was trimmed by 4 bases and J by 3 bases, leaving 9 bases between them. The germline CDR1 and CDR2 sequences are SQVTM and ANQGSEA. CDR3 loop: CSVVGTHYGYTF. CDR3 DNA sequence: TGCAGCGTTGTTGGGACGCACTATGGCTACACCTTC.

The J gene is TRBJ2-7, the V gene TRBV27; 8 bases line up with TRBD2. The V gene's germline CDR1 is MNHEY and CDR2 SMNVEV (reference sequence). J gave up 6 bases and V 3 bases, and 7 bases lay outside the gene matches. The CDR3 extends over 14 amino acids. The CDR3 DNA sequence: TGTGCCAGCAGTTTTGACGGGGGGGCGAGCGAGCAGTACTTC. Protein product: CASSFDGGASEQYF.

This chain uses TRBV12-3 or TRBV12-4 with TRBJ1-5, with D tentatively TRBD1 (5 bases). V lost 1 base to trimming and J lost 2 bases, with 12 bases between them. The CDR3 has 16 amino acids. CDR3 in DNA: TGTGCCAGCAGTTTAGTTTCCAGGGCCGGCAATCAGCCCCAGCATTTT. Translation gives CASSLVSRAGNQPQHF.

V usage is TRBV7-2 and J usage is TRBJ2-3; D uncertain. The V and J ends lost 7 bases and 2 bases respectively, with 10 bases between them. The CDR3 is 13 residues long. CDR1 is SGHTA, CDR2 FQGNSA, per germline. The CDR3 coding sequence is TGTGCCAGCACTTTAGGATACACAGATACGCAGTATTTT. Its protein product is CASTLGYTDTQYF.

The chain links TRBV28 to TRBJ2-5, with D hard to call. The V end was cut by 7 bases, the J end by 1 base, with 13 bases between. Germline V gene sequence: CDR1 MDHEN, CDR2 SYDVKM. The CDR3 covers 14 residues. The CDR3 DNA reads TGTGCCAGCACCCTTTCGGGCTGCCAAGAGACCCAGTACTTC. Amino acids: CASTLSGCQETQYF.

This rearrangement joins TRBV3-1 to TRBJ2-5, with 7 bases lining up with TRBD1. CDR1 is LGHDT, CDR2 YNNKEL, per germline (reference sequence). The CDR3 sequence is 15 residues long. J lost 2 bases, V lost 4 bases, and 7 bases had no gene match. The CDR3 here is CASSRNRGLQETQYF. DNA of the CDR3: TGTGCCAGCAGCCGAAACAGGGGCCTTCAAGAGACCCAGTACTTC.